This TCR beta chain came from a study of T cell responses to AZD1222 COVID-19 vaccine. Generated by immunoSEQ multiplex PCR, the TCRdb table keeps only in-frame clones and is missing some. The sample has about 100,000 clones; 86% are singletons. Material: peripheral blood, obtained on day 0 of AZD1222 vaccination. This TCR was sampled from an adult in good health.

The CDR3 loop reads CASSPGRDRFRNTIYF. The DNA for the CDR3 is TGTGCCAGCAGCCCCGGCCGGGACAGGTTTCGTAACACCATATATTTT. V is TRBV3-1 (or the pseudogene TRBV3-2) and J is TRBJ1-3; 8 positions match TRBD1. V lost 4 bases, J lost 7 bases, and 12 bases stayed unmatched. The CDR3 spans 16 residues. Germline loops: CDR1 LGHDT, CDR2 YNNKEL (reference sequence).